This paragraph reports one TCR beta chain. Its antigen is not known. Unique molecular identifiers were attached to individual cDNA molecules. MiXCR, run by TCRdb on the 5' RACE reads, gives a single entry per CDR3 protein. The sample lists 60,000 to 90,000 distinct CDR3 sequences; 8.5% to 10% were seen once. This entry belongs to a study of early T cells in non-severe SARS-CoV-2 infection. Study context: Bulk RNA isolated from unsorted whole blood underwent sequencing; chains were not paired.

Findings and limits, study-wide: VDJdb-based matching was biased toward anti-spike CD8 responses and missed private and CD4 specificities.

The CDR3 has 14 amino acids. Germline loops: CDR1 SEHNR, CDR2 FQNEAQ (reference sequence). V trimming: 5 bases; J trimming: 7 bases; junction bases outside the gene matches: 5. The specimen was whole blood. The receptor was derived from an adult who was a healthcare worker with PCR-confirmed SARS-CoV-2 infection or an uninfected control (not recorded which). This chain connects TRBV7-9 to TRBJ1-5; 10 positions agree with TRBD1. Here the CDR3 DNA reads TGTGCCAGCAGCATGGACAGGGGGGACCAGCCCCAGCATTTT. Amino acid sequence: CASSMDRGDQPQHF. Full variable domain (outside the CDR3, taken from reference TRBV7-9 and TRBJ1-5): DTGVSQNPRHKITKRGQNVTFRCDPISEHNRLYWYRQTLGQGPEFLTYFQNEAQLEKSRLLSDRFSAERPKGSFSTLEIQRTEQGDSAMYLCASSMDRGDQPQHFGDGTRLSIL.